This T cell receptor beta chain emerged from a study of blood T cell repertoires in COVID-19. Study overall: The United States, Italy and Spain provided the acute and convalescent COVID-19 samples. T cells, B-cell-depleted T cells, or PBMCs provided the cDNA or gDNA that served as material.

The CDR3 is 14 amino acids. The V end lost 6 bases, the J end lost 0 bases, and 10 bases lay between the germline ends. Germline V CDR1 and CDR2: SNHLY, FYNNEI. As processed by the authors: Researchers report that nucleated cell counts were estimated from reference gene primer amplification. Only in-frame clones appear in the TCRdb table, and some are missing; sequencing was by immunoSEQ multiplex PCR. V and J calls and clone size are those listed in that table; D and trimming were worked out from the DNA. Of fewer than 95,000 clones in the sample, about 90% were seen once. The rearrangement links TRBV2 to TRBJ2-3; D might be TRBD1 (6 bases). This receptor was obtained from a woman aged 80 or over with acute or convalescent COVID-19. Sequenced input: peripheral blood. The CDR3 reads CASRATGSTDTQYF. As DNA, the CDR3 is TGTGCCAGCAGAGCGACAGGAAGCACAGATACGCAGTATTTT.